This entry lists 12 T cell receptor beta chains sequenced from one sample in a study of shared clonotypes between healthy human individuals. The table came from immunoSEQ multiplex PCR; TCRdb's copy has only in-frame clones and leaves some out. The repertoire holds 950,000 to 1,300,000 clones, with approximately 72% as singletons. Sequences were obtained from memory CD4+ T cells sorted from blood. Subset given: CD45RA-negative fraction. These receptors came from a young man in good health.

The J gene is TRBJ2-7, the V gene TRBV25-1; 8 bases are a match to TRBD2. J was trimmed by 6 bases and V by 1 base; bases with no gene match: 8. The CDR3 is 15 amino acids. Per the germline V gene, CDR1 is MGHDK and CDR2 is SYGVNS. CDR3 coding DNA: TGTGCCAGCAGTGAATGGAGCGGGGGTAAGGCCGAGCAGTACTTC. Protein sequence: CASSEWSGGKAEQYF.

This rearrangement joins TRBV4-3 to TRBJ2-3, with TRBD2 matching over 13 bases. This CDR3 is built from 20 residues. Germline assignment: CDR1 LGHNA and CDR2 YSLEER. Germline trimming cut 1 base from V and 5 bases from J; bases unmatched to any gene: 15. The CDR3 loop reads CASSQVWITGLAGAKDTQYF. For the CDR3, the DNA is TGCGCCAGCAGCCAAGTCTGGATAACCGGACTAGCGGGAGCCAAAGATACGCAGTATTTT.

This clone was found a few times. The sample has other DNA sequences that encode this CDR3 too. The genes are TRBV4-1 and TRBJ1-1; TRBD1 aligns across 7 bases. This CDR3 contains 14 residues. Germline CDR1 is MGHRA and CDR2 is YSYEKL. V dropped 1 base and J dropped 1; count of bases not matched to a gene: 0. Here the CDR3 reads CASSQGQGNTEAFF. Written as DNA, the CDR3 is TGCGCCAGCAGCCAAGGACAGGGGAACACTGAAGCTTTCTTT.

The rearrangement joins TRBV6-1 to TRBJ2-2; 7 bases are a match to TRBD2. Germline V gives CDR1 MNHNS, CDR2 SASEGT. The CDR3 is 17 amino acids. Germline trimming cut 2 bases from V and 5 bases from J; bases unmatched to any gene: 11. Here the CDR3 DNA reads TGTGCCAGCAGTGAATCGATATTGGGGAGGGGTACCGGGGAGCTGTTTTTT. Translation: CASSESILGRGTGELFF.

The table lists this clone with a few counts. The chain carries TRBV7-9 and TRBJ2-3; 7 positions agree with TRBD1. This CDR3 spans 15 amino acids. Trimming cost V 7 bases and J 2 bases; bases outside gene matches: 9. CDR1 is SEHNR, CDR2 FQNEAQ, per germline (reference sequence). The CDR3 reads CASTLGDSPTDTQYF. The DNA for the CDR3 is TGTGCCAGCACCCTAGGGGACAGTCCCACAGATACGCAGTATTTT.

The chain combines TRBV2 with TRBJ2-7, with D perhaps TRBD2 (5 bases). CDR1 and CDR2 from the germline V gene are SNHLY and FYNNEI. V lost 8 bases and J 2 bases, leaving 16 bases between the germline ends. The CDR3 sequence is 14 residues long. The DNA for the CDR3 is TGTGCCAGCTTGAGGAGTAGCGCGACCTACGAGCAGTACTTC. Its translation is CASLRSSATYEQYF. The complete variable domain, with remaining parts taken from reference TRBV2 and TRBJ2-7, reads EPEVTQTPSHQVTQMGQEVILRCVPISNHLYFYWYRQILGQKVEFLVSFYNNEISEKSEIFDDQFSVERPDGSNFTLKIRSTKLEDSAMYFCASLRSSATYEQYFGPGTRLTVT.

This clone has only a few counts. The J gene is TRBJ2-5, the V gene TRBV10-2; D is perhaps TRBD1 (6 bases). The V gene lost 8 bases and the J gene lost 2 bases, with 15 bases spanning the gap. In germline, CDR1 is WSHSY, CDR2 SAAADI. CDR3 length: 14 amino acids. The CDR3 DNA reads TGCGCCAGCGGTTTGAACAGGGTTCAAGAGACCCAGTACTTC. The encoded protein is CASGLNRVQETQYF.

The V gene is TRBV9, the J gene TRBJ2-1; 9 nucleotides line up with TRBD2. From germline, CDR1 is SGDLS and CDR2 YYNGEE. Unmatched junction bases numbered 6, after V lost 0 bases and J lost 5 bases. This CDR3 region has 16 residues. CDR3 nucleotide sequence: TGTGCCAGCAGCGTAGACCCAGCGGGAGGTAACAATGAGCAGTTCTTC. Protein sequence: CASSVDPAGGNNEQFF.

The gene calls are TRBV6-5 and TRBJ2-2, with D tentatively TRBD2 (5 bases). V lost 0 bases and J 4 bases, leaving 12 bases between the germline ends. This CDR3 region has 16 residues. The germline V gene has CDR1 MNHEY and CDR2 SVGAGI. In DNA form, the CDR3 reads TGTGCCAGCAGTTACTCGGTCGGGATGGGCACCGGGGAGCTGTTTTTT. This sequence encodes CASSYSVGMGTGELFF.

This sequence joins TRBV2 and TRBJ1-5; D uncertain. Looked up from germline, CDR1 is SNHLY and CDR2 is FYNNEI. V lost 4 bases, J lost 4 bases, and 14 bases lay in between. CDR3 length: 15 residues. The CDR3 DNA sequence: TGTGCCAGCAGTGGTGGAGGGAATGCGAATCAGCCCCAGCATTTT. This gives the protein CASSGGGNANQPQHF.

This chain connects TRBV5-1 to TRBJ2-2; 7 positions agree with TRBD2. Germline-derived CDR1 and CDR2 are SGHRS and YFSETQ. CDR3 length: 16 residues. Trimming removed 1 base from V and 7 bases from J; junction bases left unmatched: 10. CDR3 sequence (DNA): TGCGCCAGCAGCTTGAGTAGGCTCACGGGAGGCGGGGAGCTGTTTTTT. This codes for CASSLSRLTGGGELFF.

The chain has TRBV7-2 and TRBJ1-2; the D is unclear. Germline CDR1 reads SGHTA; CDR2 reads FQGNSA. The CDR3 runs 13 residues. Trimming shortened V by 5 bases and J by 7 bases, and 14 bases separated the two germline ends. The CDR3 nucleotides are TGTGCCAGCAGCCTTGGGCCAGTTCGTGGCTACACCTTC. Amino acid sequence: CASSLGPVRGYTF. Supplemented by reference TRBV7-2 and TRBJ1-2, the full variable domain reads GAGVSQSPSNKVTEKGKDVELRCDPISGHTALYWYRQSLGQGLEFLIYFQGNSAPDKSGLPSDRFSAERTGGSVSTLTIQRTQQEDSAVYLCASSLGPVRGYTFGSGTRLTVV.